This is a list of T cell receptor beta chains from one sample in a study of blood T cells in healthy people across ages. TCRdb fed the 5' RACE reads into MiXCR, producing one record per CDR3 protein. The sample gives fewer than 700,000 distinct CDR3 sequences, roughly 43% of which show up once; under 30% is in the top ten. Sequenced material: blood. The receptors come from a man aged 80 or over in good health. Each CDR3 is given with its conserved first and last residue. A D gene is named only where the DNA matches it firmly. The size field is filled for only some rows; it gives once, few, many or a size class.

>-|once|TRBV9|TRBJ2-2
TGTGCCAGCAGCGTAAGTCCCGGGGACACCGGGGAGCTGTTTTTT
CASSVSPGDTGELFF
>TRBD1|-|TRBV7-9|TRBJ2-1
TGTGCCAGCAGCTTAAGTGAGGGGGCGTTCGGTGAGCAGTTCTTC
CASSLSEGAFGEQFF
>-|-|TRBV27|TRBJ1-2
TGTGCCAGCAGTTTATGGAGGGGAAGGGGCGGCTACACCTTC
CASSLWRGRGGYTF
>TRBD1|-|TRBV20-1|TRBJ2-1
TGCAGTGCTCCACCAGCGGACAGGGGACCTTACAATGAGCAGTTCTTC
CSAPPADRGPYNEQFF
>-|-|TRBV28|TRBJ2-7
TGTGCCAGCAGAACTCCAAGGGTCTACAATGAGCAGTACTTC
CASRTPRVYNEQYF
>TRBD1|many|TRBV6-6|TRBJ1-4
TGTGCCAGCAGTTACCGTAGCGGCAGGGGGCGAGAAAAACTGTTTTTT
CASSYRSGRGREKLFF
>-|-|TRBV20-1|TRBJ1-1
TGCAGTGCTAGAGATCCCTTCCGGGGCAGCAAGGGGAACACTGAAGCTTTCTTT
CSARDPFRGSKGNTEAFF
>-|-|TRBV4-3|TRBJ2-2
TGCGCCAGCAGCCAAGAGTCCCGCGCCACCGGGGAGCTGTTTTTT
CASSQESRATGELFF
>-|-|TRBV5-1|TRBJ2-3
TGCGCCAGCAGCTTGGACGGACACACAGATACGCAGTATTTT
CASSLDGHTDTQYF
>-|-|TRBV2|TRBJ2-6
TGTGCCAGCAGTGTAGACATCGTCCTGACTTTC
CASSVDIVLTF
>TRBD1|few|TRBV27|TRBJ1-5
TGTGCCAGCAGTAGACAGGGCCCTAATCAGCCCCAGCATTTT
CASSRQGPNQPQHF
>-|-|TRBV3-1|TRBJ1-2
TGTGCCAGCAGCCAAGGAGGCACGGGAAGGTATGGCTACACCTTC
CASSQGGTGRYGYTF
>-|-|TRBV24-1|TRBJ1-2
TGTGCCACCAGTGATTCAAGGGGAGTGGACTATGGCTACACCTTC
CATSDSRGVDYGYTF
>TRBD2|once|TRBV7-2|TRBJ2-7
TGTGCCAGCAGCTTAAGATTGGCTAGCGGGGGCTACGAGCAGTACTTC
CASSLRLASGGYEQYF
>TRBD1|once|TRBV5-1|TRBJ2-7
TGCGCCAGCAGCTGGGGGGGGACAGGGTTCGACGAGCAGTACTTC
CASSWGGTGFDEQYF
>-|-|TRBV20-1|TRBJ2-5
TGCAGTGCCGAAGACAGGCTCCAAGAGACCCAGTACTTC
CSAEDRLQETQYF
>-|-|TRBV4-1|TRBJ1-2
TGCGCCAGCAGCCAAGATTGGGCAGGGCTCTATGGCTACACCTTC
CASSQDWAGLYGYTF
>-|many|TRBV4-2|TRBJ2-7
TGTGCCAGCAGTCAAACCGGGGCCTCCTACGAGCAGTACTTC
CASSQTGASYEQYF
>TRBD2|-|TRBV6-1|TRBJ2-7
TGTGCCAGCTCAGTATCCGGGGGGAGCTCCTACGAGCAGTACTTC
CASSVSGGSSYEQYF
>TRBD2|-|TRBV7-2|TRBJ2-1
TGTGCCAGCAGCTTAGGAGGGAGGGCCTTTGATGAGCAGTTCTTC
CASSLGGRAFDEQFF
>-|-|TRBV12-3/TRBV12-4|TRBJ2-2
TGTGCCAGCAGTTTATTAAGGGACACCGGGGAGCTGTTTTTT
CASSLLRDTGELFF
>TRBD1|-|TRBV7-3|TRBJ2-1
TGTGCCAGCAGCGCTCCGGGACAGGGGGGCCATGAGCAGTTCTTC
CASSAPGQGGHEQFF
>-|few|TRBV2|TRBJ1-1
TGTGCCAGCAGTCCTACTGGGACGGGGAACACTGAAGCTTTCTTT
CASSPTGTGNTEAFF
>-|-|TRBV29-1|TRBJ2-7
TGCAGCGTCTCGCGCCGGGTCGGGGGCGACGAGCAGTACTTC
CSVSRRVGGDEQYF
>TRBD1|few|TRBV7-2|TRBJ2-7
TGTGCCAGCATTACCACAGGGGGCGAGCAGTACTTC
CASITTGGEQYF
>TRBD1|few|TRBV5-1|TRBJ2-7
TGCGCCAGCAGCTCCTTGACAGGGCCCACCTACGAGCAGTACTTC
CASSSLTGPTYEQYF